The sequence of this TCR beta chain was determined in a study of cytomegalovirus exposure and HLA in healthy donors. The CDR3 extends over 18 amino acids. J was trimmed by 5 bases and V by 5 bases; bases with no gene match: 11. Germline loops: CDR1 LNHNV, CDR2 YYDKDF (reference sequence). PCR involved 60 Vbeta and 13 Jbeta primers. TCRdb's copy holds only in-frame clones and misses some; the assay was immunoSEQ multiplex PCR. Altogether 180,000 or so clones are present, under 90% being singletons, with the ten largest covering about 0.092%. Sequenced: PBMCs. This sequence originates from a boy younger than 10 in good health and CMV-seronegative. V gene TRBV15 combines with J gene TRBJ2-5; 16 nucleotides align to TRBD2. CDR3 DNA sequence: TGTGCCACCAGCCCCGGGACTAGCGGGGGGGCGGGGTTTGAGACCCAGTACTTC. Translated: CATSPGTSGGAGFETQYF.